This T cell receptor beta chain derives from a study of T cell changes during pregnancy in multiple sclerosis. The repertoire was sequenced with immunoSEQ multiplex PCR; TCRdb's copy has only in-frame clones and lacks some. The sample contains approximately 85,000 clones, 91% of which appear only once. Germline-derived CDR1 and CDR2 are SGHRS and YFSETQ. This CDR3 has 16 residues. V shed 5 bases and J 5 bases; nucleotides not matched to a gene: 12. The specimen was peripheral blood, collected in the first trimester of pregnancy. The receptor comes from a female donor with multiple sclerosis, enrolled in a pregnancy study. J is TRBJ2-3 and V is TRBV5-1; TRBD2 aligns across 9 bases. CDR3 sequence reads: CASRAAGTSRRDTQYF. The DNA of the CDR3 is TGCGCCAGCAGAGCGGCCGGGACTAGCAGACGAGATACGCAGTATTTT.